A selection of T cell receptor beta chains follows, all from one sample in a study of OX40 agonist ivuxolimab in advanced cancers. The repertoire was sequenced with immunoSEQ multiplex PCR; TCRdb's copy has only in-frame clones and lacks some. Among fewer than 50,000 clones listed, approximately 88% were seen once. The sequenced sample was CD4+ or CD8+ T cells sorted from blood, obtained in a trial of the OX40 agonist ivuxolimab. The receptors come from an adult with an advanced solid tumor such as melanoma, head and neck, liver or kidney cancer. CDR3s include the opening cysteine and the closing phenylalanine or tryptophan. The D gene is left open where the match is weak. Expanded clones are given a class, and other clones once, few, many or no size at all.

clone size,D gene,J gene,V gene,CDR3 protein,CDR3 DNA
NA,TRBD1,TRBJ2-7,TRBV4-1,CASSQGTGDEQYF,TGCGCCAGCAGCCAAGGTACAGGGGACGAGCAGTACTTC
NA,NA,TRBJ1-6,TRBV9,CASSEKRISHNSPLHF,TGTGCCAGCAGCGAGAAAAGAATAAGTCATAATTCACCCCTCCACTTT
NA,NA,TRBJ1-2,TRBV4-1,CASSQAGGAGYGYTF,TGCGCCAGCAGCCAAGCTGGGGGCGCGGGCTATGGCTACACCTTC
NA,TRBD1,TRBJ1-2,TRBV15,CATSREGTGTYGYTF,TGTGCCACCAGCAGAGAGGGGACAGGGACTTATGGCTACACCTTC
NA,NA,TRBJ2-1,TRBV14,CASSQGTSEQFF,TGTGCCAGCAGCCAAGGGACGAGTGAGCAGTTCTTC
NA,NA,TRBJ2-7,TRBV5-6,CASSLDRVPYEQYF,TGTGCCAGCAGCTTGGACAGGGTACCCTACGAGCAGTACTTC
few,TRBD1,TRBJ1-2,TRBV19,CAGGPGQGANGYTF,TGTGCGGGAGGCCCCGGACAGGGGGCGAATGGCTACACCTTC
once,TRBD2,TRBJ2-7,TRBV7-9,CASSSQGREAVKQYF,TGTGCCAGCAGCTCCCAGGGGCGGGAGGCAGTAAAGCAGTACTTC
NA,NA,TRBJ1-3,TRBV9,CASSVGTGTNTIYF,TGTGCCAGCAGCGTAGGGACCGGGACGAACACCATATATTTT
once,NA,TRBJ1-2,TRBV9,CASLDGGNGYTF,TGTGCCAGCCTGGACGGGGGAAATGGCTACACCTTC
NA,TRBD1,TRBJ2-7,TRBV7-2,CASSFATGSLNEQYF,TGTGCCAGCAGCTTTGCGACAGGGAGTCTCAACGAGCAGTACTTC
NA,NA,TRBJ1-3,TRBV6-5,CASTPSEVDTIYF,TGTGCCAGCACCCCCAGCGAGGTAGACACCATATATTTT
NA,TRBD1,TRBJ1-3,TRBV2,CASEGQGSGNTIYF,TGTGCCAGCGAGGGACAGGGGTCTGGAAACACCATATATTTT
NA,NA,TRBJ1-1,TRBV4-1,CASSQSTGRYYEAFF,TGCGCCAGCAGTCAATCTACCGGAAGGTATTATGAAGCTTTCTTT
NA,TRBD1,TRBJ2-1,TRBV19,CASCGSGTGFFNEQFF,TGTGCCAGTTGTGGCTCCGGGACAGGGTTTTTCAATGAGCAGTTCTTC
NA,TRBD1,TRBJ1-5,TRBV13,CASSLSGTGNQPQHF,TGTGCCAGCAGCTTATCGGGGACAGGGAATCAGCCCCAGCATTTT
NA,TRBD2,TRBJ2-7,TRBV27,CASSPSFSGRSYEQYF,TGTGCCAGCAGTCCCTCCTTCAGCGGGAGATCCTACGAGCAGTACTTC
NA,NA,TRBJ2-7,TRBV13,CASSFRGSYEQYF,TGTGCCAGCAGCTTTAGGGGGAGCTACGAGCAGTACTTC
NA,NA,TRBJ2-1,TRBV27,CASLGPLNEQFF,TGTGCCAGCCTCGGGCCCTTGAATGAGCAGTTCTTC
NA,NA,TRBJ1-1,TRBV19,CASSIGNTEAFF,TGTGCCAGTAGTATAGGGAACACTGAAGCTTTCTTT
NA,TRBD1,TRBJ2-5,TRBV6-1,CASRVGGQGLETQYF,TGTGCCAGCAGGGTAGGGGGACAGGGTTTAGAGACCCAGTACTTC
NA,NA,TRBJ1-5,TRBV7-9,CAIGQSNQPQHF,TGTGCCATCGGACAGAGCAATCAGCCCCAGCATTTT
NA,NA,TRBJ1-1,TRBV5-5,CASSLYRANTEAFF,TGTGCCAGCAGCTTATACAGGGCTAACACTGAAGCTTTCTTT
NA,NA,TRBJ1-2,TRBV5-4,CASSWYREDNYGYTF,TGTGCCAGCAGCTGGTACAGGGAAGACAACTATGGCTACACCTTC
NA,TRBD2,TRBJ2-3,TRBV29-1,CSAPGLAGFTDTQYF,TGCAGCGCCCCCGGACTAGCGGGGTTCACAGATACGCAGTATTTT
NA,TRBD1,TRBJ2-5,TRBV15,CATSRALQGEDEETQYF,TGTGCCACCAGCAGGGCGCTTCAGGGGGAAGACGAAGAGACCCAGTACTTC
NA,TRBD2,TRBJ2-7,TRBV7-9,CASSGPGRAGYEQYF,TGTGCCAGCAGCGGACCGGGGAGGGCCGGGTACGAGCAGTACTTC
NA,TRBD2,TRBJ2-5,TRBV6-5,CASTGGARETQYF,TGTGCCAGCACCGGGGGGGCGCGAGAGACCCAGTACTTC
NA,NA,TRBJ1-5,TRBV9,CASNSGENSNQPQHF,TGTGCCAGCAATTCCGGGGAAAATAGCAATCAGCCCCAGCATTTT
once,TRBD2,TRBJ2-3,TRBV6-6,CASTETSGVTDTQYF,TGTGCCAGCACAGAGACTAGCGGAGTGACAGATACGCAGTATTTT
NA,NA,TRBJ2-7,TRBV11-2,CASSLAPTSYEQYF,TGTGCCAGCAGCTTAGCTCCAACCTCCTACGAGCAGTACTTC
NA,TRBD2,TRBJ2-1,TRBV7-2,CASSLAPSGRVTYNEQFF,TGTGCCAGCAGCTTAGCGCCGAGCGGGAGGGTTACGTACAATGAGCAGTTCTTC
NA,NA,TRBJ2-5,TRBV14,CASSPRILFGEVQETQYF,TGTGCCAGCAGCCCCCGCATTCTGTTTGGTGAGGTCCAAGAGACCCAGTACTTC
NA,TRBD1,TRBJ2-7,TRBV7-3,CASSWDRGYEQYF,TGTGCCAGCAGCTGGGACAGGGGTTACGAGCAGTACTTC
NA,TRBD2,TRBJ2-7,TRBV2,CASNERREWEQYF,TGTGCCAGCAACGAAAGGCGGGAGTGGGAGCAGTACTTC
once,NA,TRBJ2-3,TRBV9,CASSVVKRDTQYF,TGTGCCAGCAGCGTAGTGAAGAGAGATACGCAGTATTTT
NA,TRBD2,TRBJ2-7,TRBV30,CASGLAGLRDEQYF,TGTGCCTCCGGACTAGCGGGTTTGCGTGACGAGCAGTACTTC
NA,TRBD1,TRBJ1-2,TRBV7-9,CASSPADRLKHHGYTF,TGTGCCAGCAGCCCGGCGGACAGGCTGAAACACCATGGCTACACCTTC
NA,NA,TRBJ2-7,TRBV9,CASTQGGRSDEQYF,TGTGCCAGCACCCAGGGGGGGCGTAGCGACGAGCAGTACTTC
NA,NA,TRBJ2-5,TRBV29-1,CSSDPGGQYF,TGCAGCTCCGACCCCGGCGGCCAGTACTTC
NA,NA,TRBJ2-7,TRBV6-1,CASSDGEQYF,TGTGCCAGCAGTGATGGGGAGCAGTACTTC
NA,TRBD2,TRBJ2-7,TRBV13,CASASGRAYEQYF,TGTGCCAGCGCTAGCGGGAGGGCGTACGAGCAGTACTTC
NA,NA,TRBJ2-1,TRBV19,CASSVGGNEQFF,TGTGCCAGTAGTGTTGGCGGCAATGAGCAGTTCTTC
NA,TRBD2,TRBJ2-1,TRBV6-5,CASSYAGGRSEQFF,TGTGCCAGCAGTTACGCGGGGGGGCGTAGTGAGCAGTTCTTC
few,NA,TRBJ2-7,TRBV27,CASSLGTSREQYF,TGTGCCAGCAGTTTAGGTACAAGTCGCGAGCAGTACTTC
NA,TRBD2,TRBJ2-1,TRBV28,CASSWASGSVGEQFF,TGTGCCAGCAGTTGGGCTAGCGGGAGTGTTGGTGAGCAGTTCTTC
NA,NA,TRBJ2-3,TRBV27,CASNSRGSRTDTQYF,TGTGCCAGCAATTCCCGGGGGTCCCGCACAGATACGCAGTATTTT
NA,NA,TRBJ2-2,TRBV13,CASTNGATGELFF,TGTGCCAGCACTAATGGGGCCACCGGGGAGCTGTTTTTT
NA,NA,TRBJ2-2,TRBV9,CASSPWTGELFF,TGTGCCAGCAGCCCATGGACCGGGGAGCTGTTTTTT
NA,TRBD1,TRBJ1-1,TRBV7-6,CASSSPQGLYTEAFF,TGTGCCAGCAGCTCCCCACAGGGGTTATACACTGAAGCTTTCTTT
NA,NA,TRBJ2-2,TRBV18,CASSPPEPNTGELFF,TGTGCCAGCTCACCGCCCGAGCCGAACACCGGGGAGCTGTTTTTT
NA,NA,TRBJ2-2,TRBV9,CASSGYDGELFF,TGTGCCAGCAGCGGGTATGACGGGGAGCTGTTTTTT
NA,NA,TRBJ2-7,TRBV10-2,CASSGGGSEQYF,TGCGCCAGCAGTGGTGGGGGGTCTGAGCAGTACTTC